This T cell receptor beta chain was sequenced during a study of beta chain features in type 1 diabetes. All of the isolated RNA was reverse transcribed, so expressed TCRB transcripts were sequenced. Clones were read by immunoSEQ multiplex PCR, and TCRdb kept only the in-frame ones, dropping some. In the table there are fewer than 250,000 clones, roughly 14% of which are singletons. This clone was seen a handful of times. Its antigen is currently unknown. Distinct nucleotide sequences in the sample also encode this CDR3. Findings of the study overall: TCRB CDR3s were moderately but significantly shorter in Type 1 diabetes patients in all four CD4+ subsets.

The CDR3 is 14 amino acids. Germline V lookup: CDR1 SGHRS, CDR2 YFSETQ. Trimming took 0 bases from V and 2 from J, leaving 7 bases between them. The rearrangement joins TRBV5-1 to TRBJ2-3; D unclear. Sequencing input: naive CD4+ T cells from blood. The TCR was taken from a woman in her thirties or forties in good health. The CDR3 bases are TGCGCCAGCAGCTTGGGACAAGCCACAGATACGCAGTATTTT. Amino acids: CASSLGQATDTQYF.